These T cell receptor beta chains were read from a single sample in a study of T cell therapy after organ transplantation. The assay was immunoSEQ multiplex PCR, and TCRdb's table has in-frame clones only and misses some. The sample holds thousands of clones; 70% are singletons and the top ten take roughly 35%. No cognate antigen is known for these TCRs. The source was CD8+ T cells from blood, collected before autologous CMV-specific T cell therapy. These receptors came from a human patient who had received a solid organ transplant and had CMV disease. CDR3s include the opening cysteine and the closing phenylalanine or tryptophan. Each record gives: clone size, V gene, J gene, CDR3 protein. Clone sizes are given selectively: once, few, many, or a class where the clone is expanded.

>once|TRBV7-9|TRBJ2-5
CASSFRLAGDNQETQYF
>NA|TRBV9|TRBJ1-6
CASSVVAGSGSPLHF
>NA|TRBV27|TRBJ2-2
CASSLSAGTANTGELFF
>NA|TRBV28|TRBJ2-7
CASSFSRDSSFEQYF
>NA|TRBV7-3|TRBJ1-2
CASSEVGYGYTF
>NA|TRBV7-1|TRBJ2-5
CASSGTLTGMKTQYF
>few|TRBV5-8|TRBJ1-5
CASSFQGYSNQPQHF
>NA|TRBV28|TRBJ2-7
CASRPVAGVPYEQYF
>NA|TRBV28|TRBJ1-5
CASSLVVGLSQPQHF
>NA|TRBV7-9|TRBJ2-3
CASSFLASTDTQYF
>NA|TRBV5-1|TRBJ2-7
CASSFGTSGGNEQYF
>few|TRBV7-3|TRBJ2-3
CASSLTSGSADTQYF
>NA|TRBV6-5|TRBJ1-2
CASSSPDRGPGYTF
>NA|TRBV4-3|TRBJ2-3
CASSQALRPDTQYF
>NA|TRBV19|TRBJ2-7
CASSIAGGSYEQYF
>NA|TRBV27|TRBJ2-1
CASSSPVGVAYNEQFF